This T cell receptor beta chain was identified during a study of T cell repertoires in cytomegalovirus infection. Notes on this clonotype: The target antigen is unknown.

Findings of the study overall: The study found HLA-C-restricted CMV-specific TCR beta clonotypes dominating the ex vivo response. Public TCR beta family frequency separated CMV-and-HLA carriers, including in an independent cohort.

CDR1 and CDR2 from the germline V gene are DFQATT and SNEGSKA (reference sequence). V was trimmed by 6 bases and J by 1 base, leaving 9 bases between them. This CDR3 region has 13 residues. TCRdb re-called the reads with MiXCR, one entry per CDR3 protein. The repertoire holds around 430,000 distinct CDR3 sequences, with about 42% as singletons. The sample consisted of cultured PBMCs, taken from culture after CMV antigen stimulation. The receptor was isolated from a human donor in good health (CMV status not recorded). Some clones in this sample may be carry-over from other donors' samples. The rearrangement links TRBV20-1 to TRBJ2-2; D gene unclear. The CDR3 region has the DNA TGCAGTGCCCGGGCCATGAACACCGGGGAGCTGTTTTTT. Amino acid sequence: CSARAMNTGELFF.